Listed below are T cell receptor beta chains from one sample, sequenced in a study of blood T cell repertoires in COVID-19. Only in-frame clones appear in the TCRdb table, and some are missing; sequencing was by immunoSEQ multiplex PCR. The sample lists about 110,000 clones, approximately 83% occurring once. Sequencing was performed on peripheral blood. The receptors derive from a woman in her seventies with acute or convalescent COVID-19. Each CDR3 is given with its conserved first and last residue. Each record gives: V gene, J gene, clone size, D gene, CDR3 DNA, CDR3 protein. The D gene is left open where the match is weak. Some rows mark clone size as missing; the rest say once, few, many or name a class of expanded clone.

>TRBV27|TRBJ2-1|few|TRBD1
TGTGCCAGCAGTCCCCTAGACAGGGGGCTTCTAACTGAGCAGTTCTTC
CASSPLDRGLLTEQFF
>TRBV7-9|TRBJ2-3|-|TRBD1
TGTGCCAGCAGCTTATGGACAGGGATCACAGATACGCAGTATTTT
CASSLWTGITDTQYF
>TRBV19|TRBJ1-1|-|-
TGTGCCAGTAGTCCTTTCTCCTCCACTGAAGCTTTCTTT
CASSPFSSTEAFF
>TRBV18|TRBJ1-5|-|-
TGTGCCAGCTCACCCGAGATCAATCAGCCCCAGCATTTT
CASSPEINQPQHF
>TRBV7-3|TRBJ2-3|-|TRBD2
TGTGCCAGCAGCTCCGGACTAGCGGGAGTCGGTATAGATACGCAGTATTTT
CASSSGLAGVGIDTQYF
>TRBV7-8|TRBJ1-1|-|-
TGTGCCAGCAGCTTGGACAGACCCCTGAACACTGAAGCTTTCTTT
CASSLDRPLNTEAFF
>TRBV19|TRBJ2-7|-|-
TGTGCCAGTAGTATACAGGGTATTCAGTCCTACGAGCAGTACTTC
CASSIQGIQSYEQYF
>TRBV11-2|TRBJ2-2|-|-
TGTGCCAGCAGCTCTAACCCCACCCCCACCGGGGAGCTGTTTTTT
CASSSNPTPTGELFF
>TRBV6-1|TRBJ1-2|-|TRBD1
TGTGCCAGCAGTGACACAGGGGGCAGAGGCTACACCTTC
CASSDTGGRGYTF
>TRBV28|TRBJ2-1|once|-
-
CASSSSTSSDLNEQFF
>TRBV18|TRBJ1-2|-|-
TGTGCCAGCTCACCACCGGGGGGAACGCTGGGAGGCTACACCTTC
CASSPPGGTLGGYTF
>TRBV7-9|TRBJ1-2|-|-
TGTGCCAGCAGCCAAGAGGCCATCGTCGGCTACACCTTC
CASSQEAIVGYTF
>TRBV27|TRBJ2-3|once|TRBD2
TGTGCCAGCAGTAGCCGACTAGCGGGACTCACAGATACGCAGTATTTT
CASSSRLAGLTDTQYF
>TRBV5-1|TRBJ2-5|once|-
TGCGCCAGCAGCTTGAGCGGAGTCCAAGAGACCCAGTACTTC
CASSLSGVQETQYF
>TRBV11-1|TRBJ2-1|-|-
TGTGCCAGCAGCTTAGCTAGGGGCAGGGGCAATGAGCAGTTCTTC
CASSLARGRGNEQFF
>TRBV4-1|TRBJ1-4|once|-
TGCGCCAGCAGCCAACCTATTATTAATGAAAAACTGTTTTTT
CASSQPIINEKLFF
>TRBV2|TRBJ2-7|-|TRBD1
TGTGCCACCGAAAAGGGGACAGGGGGTGGCTACGAGCAGTACTTC
CATEKGTGGGYEQYF
>TRBV7-2|TRBJ2-2|-|TRBD2
TGTGCCAGCAGCTTTAGCGGGGGGGCCGGGGAGCTGTTTTTT
CASSFSGGAGELFF
>TRBV5-4|TRBJ1-2|-|-
TGTGCCAGCAGCTTCCGGGACTCCCTTGGTGGCTACACCTTC
CASSFRDSLGGYTF
>TRBV24-1|TRBJ2-3|-|-
TGTGCCACCAGACCCAGGACACCAGCAGGCGCAGATACGCAGTATTTT
CATRPRTPAGADTQYF
>TRBV7-2|TRBJ2-5|-|TRBD2
TGTGCCAGCAGCGTCGGGAGCGGGGTTCGAGAGACCCAGTACTTC
CASSVGSGVRETQYF
>TRBV7-8|TRBJ2-2|-|TRBD2
TGTGCCAGCAGCTCCCGACTAGCGGGGGGGCCCGGGAACACCGGGGAGCTGTTTTTT
CASSSRLAGGPGNTGELFF
>TRBV5-1|TRBJ2-3|-|TRBD2
TGCGCCAGCAGCCGGCTAGCGGGAGATCGGGACACGCAGTATTTT
CASSRLAGDRDTQYF
>TRBV29-1|TRBJ1-2|-|-
TGCAGCGTTGAATACTCGTACAGCTATGGCTACACCTTC
CSVEYSYSYGYTF
>TRBV28|TRBJ1-1|-|-
TGTGCCAGCAGTCCAACCCGGGGTATGAGGACTGAAGCTTTCTTT
CASSPTRGMRTEAFF
>TRBV6-5|TRBJ2-1|-|TRBD2
TGTGCCAGCAGTTCGGGACTACCCAAATACAATGAGCAGTTCTTC
CASSSGLPKYNEQFF
>TRBV6-5|TRBJ1-1|-|TRBD1
TGTGCCAGCAGTTACGTCAGGGGGCGGTTTAACACTGAAGCTTTCTTT
CASSYVRGRFNTEAFF
>TRBV5-1|TRBJ2-2|-|TRBD1
TGCGCCAGCAACCCTAAAGGGACAGCGAACACCGGGGAGCTGTTTTTT
CASNPKGTANTGELFF
>TRBV9|TRBJ2-2|-|-
TGTGCCAGCAGCGTTTTCGGACAGAACAACACCGGGGAGCTGTTTTTT
CASSVFGQNNTGELFF
>TRBV7-8|TRBJ1-4|few|-
TGTGCCAGCAGCCCCCCAGGAAGAAATGAAAAACTGTTTTTT
CASSPPGRNEKLFF
>TRBV27|TRBJ2-7|-|TRBD1
TGTGCCAGCAGTCATCCGGGACAGGGAACCGGGATGCAGTACTTC
CASSHPGQGTGMQYF
>TRBV3-1/TRBV3-2|TRBJ1-1|-|-
TGTGCCAGCAGCCCCCGGGATGGCACTGAAGCTTTCTTT
CASSPRDGTEAFF
>TRBV5-1|TRBJ1-5|once|-
TGCGCCAGCAGCTTGCTACCGGACAGCTATAGCAATCAGCCCCAGCATTTT
CASSLLPDSYSNQPQHF
>TRBV28|TRBJ2-1|-|TRBD2
TGTGCCAGCAGTCCGACTAGCCCCATAGTCAATGAGCAGTTCTTC
CASSPTSPIVNEQFF
>TRBV5-4|TRBJ1-4|-|-
TGTGCCAGCAGCCCCGGACAGCCATTTAATGAAAAACTGTTTTTT
CASSPGQPFNEKLFF
>TRBV1|TRBJ2-5|-|-
TGCACCAGCAGCCAAGATTTCAGGCAAGAGACCCAGTACTTC
CTSSQDFRQETQYF
>TRBV2|TRBJ2-7|-|-
TGTGCCAGCATCCAAGAGAGTGGCTACGAGCAGTACTTC
CASIQESGYEQYF
>TRBV18|TRBJ2-1|-|TRBD2
TGTGCCAGCTCACCACGGGAGGGGTCCTACAATGAGCAGTTCTTC
CASSPREGSYNEQFF
>TRBV5-4|TRBJ2-3|-|TRBD2
TGTGCCAGCAGCTTGGTTTTGACTAGCGGGGGGCAAGATACGCAGTATTTT
CASSLVLTSGGQDTQYF
>TRBV3-1/TRBV3-2|TRBJ1-6|-|-
TGTGCCAGCCACGGGGGGAATTCACCCCTCCACTTT
CASHGGNSPLHF
>TRBV10-3|TRBJ2-7|-|-
TGTGCCATCAGTGGCGAACTATCCTACGAGCAGTACTTC
CAISGELSYEQYF
>TRBV5-1|TRBJ1-3|-|-
TGCGCCAGCAGCCGGAACCCGGGGGAAGCTGGAAACACCATATATTTT
CASSRNPGEAGNTIYF
>TRBV10-3|TRBJ2-2|-|TRBD1
TGTGCCATCAGTGAGAAAACAGGGGCGGACACCGGGGAGCTGTTTTTT
CAISEKTGADTGELFF